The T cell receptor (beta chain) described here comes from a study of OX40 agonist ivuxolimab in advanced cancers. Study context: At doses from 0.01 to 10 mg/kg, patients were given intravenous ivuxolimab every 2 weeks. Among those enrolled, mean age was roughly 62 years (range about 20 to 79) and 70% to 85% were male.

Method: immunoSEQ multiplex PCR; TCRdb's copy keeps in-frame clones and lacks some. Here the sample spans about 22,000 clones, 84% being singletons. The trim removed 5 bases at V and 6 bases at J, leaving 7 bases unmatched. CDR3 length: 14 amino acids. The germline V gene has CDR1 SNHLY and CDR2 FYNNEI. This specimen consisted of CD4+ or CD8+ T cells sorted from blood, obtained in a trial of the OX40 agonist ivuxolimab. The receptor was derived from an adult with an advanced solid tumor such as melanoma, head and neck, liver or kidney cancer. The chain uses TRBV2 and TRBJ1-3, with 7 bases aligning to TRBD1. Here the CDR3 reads CASSPGTALNTIYF. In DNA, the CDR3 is TGTGCCAGCAGTCCCGGGACAGCTTTAAACACCATATATTTT.